These 17 T cell receptor beta chains were all obtained from the same sample, sequenced in a study of blood T cell repertoires in COVID-19. The method was immunoSEQ multiplex PCR; TCRdb's version includes in-frame clones alone and lacks a portion of them. The table shows 100,000 to 120,000 clones, with approximately 67% occurring only once. Material: peripheral blood. The receptors were sampled from a woman aged 60-75 years with acute or convalescent COVID-19.

The V gene is TRBV7-2, the J gene TRBJ1-5; D is unclear. This CDR3 is built from 13 residues. Trimming cost V 4 bases and J 5 bases, with 9 bases left between them. CDR1 SGHTA and CDR2 FQGNSA come from the germline V gene. The DNA of the CDR3 is TGTGCCAGCAGCTATCACGGGTATCAGCCCCAGCATTTT. It is translated as CASSYHGYQPQHF.

The chain carries TRBV5-1 and TRBJ1-3; 9 bases are a match to TRBD1. The CDR3 is made up of 17 amino acids. Germline lookup yields CDR1 SGHRS and CDR2 YFSETQ. Unmatched junction bases numbered 12, after V lost 4 bases and J lost 4 bases. CDR3 bases: TGCGCCAGCAGCACCTCGACAGGGGGTAGGCGAGGAAACACCATATATTTT. Amino acids: CASSTSTGGRRGNTIYF.

The chain carries TRBV30 and TRBJ2-6; possible D gene TRBD1, 6 bases. Germline V gene sequence: CDR1 GTSNPN, CDR2 SVGIG (reference sequence). Deletions cut 2 bases from V and 6 bases from J, with 23 bases between. The CDR3 consists of 18 residues. CDR3 region: CAWSRSRGPGNSANVLTF. The CDR3, as DNA: TGTGCCTGGAGTCGGTCCAGGGGTCCAGGAAACTCGGCCAACGTCCTGACTTTC.

V and J are TRBV28 and TRBJ1-6, with 9 bases lining up with TRBD1. The CDR3 length is 15 residues. Germline V gene sequence: CDR1 MDHEN, CDR2 SYDVKM. The V gene end was trimmed by 6 bases and the J gene end by 7 bases; junction bases not matched to a gene: 7. CDR3 amino acids: CASRLQGARNSPLHF. The CDR3, as DNA: TGTGCCAGCAGGTTACAGGGGGCTCGAAATTCACCCCTCCACTTT.

V usage is TRBV23-1 and J usage is TRBJ1-5, with a weak D call TRBD1 (6 bases). TRBV23-1 is marked as an open reading frame, function uncertain. V lost 6 bases, J lost 0 bases, and 9 bases lay in between. The CDR3 runs 14 residues. CDR3 DNA: TGCGCCAGCAGCAGGGGAGATAGCAATCAGCCCCAGCATTTT. Its translation: CASSRGDSNQPQHF.

This sequence joins TRBV9 and TRBJ2-7, with 10 bases that match TRBD1. The ends lost 3 bases at V and 5 bases at J; junction bases unmatched: 5. The CDR3 consists of 14 residues. The germline gives CDR1 SGDLS, CDR2 YYNGEE. The DNA of the CDR3 is TGTGCCAGCAGCGACGGGACAGGGGTCCACGAGCAGTACTTC. Translated, it gives CASSDGTGVHEQYF.

This chain connects TRBV9 to TRBJ2-1; D possibly corresponds to TRBD2 (7 bases). Looked up from germline, CDR1 is SGDLS and CDR2 is YYNGEE. V was cut by 4 bases and J by 8 bases, with 22 bases left in between. The CDR3 is 16 amino acids. CDR3: CASSPRSGGLWDEQFF. CDR3 coding DNA: TGTGCCAGCAGCCCTCGTTCCGGGGGGCTCTGGGATGAGCAGTTCTTC.

This clone was seen only once. The genes are TRBV12-1 and TRBJ1-5; TRBD1 reflects the table's D call only, with no check against the DNA. TRBV12-1 is flagged as a pseudogene. The CDR3 has 17 amino acids. DNA of the CDR3: TGTGCCAGCAGCTTTGGGGGTGGGGGCCCTACCAATCAGCCCCAGCATTTT. Residues: CASSFGGGGPTNQPQHF.

This clone showed up just a few times. This chain joins TRBV10-3 and TRBJ1-5, with 12 bases lining up with TRBD1. CDR3 size: 17 residues. The trim removed 6 bases at V and 1 base at J, leaving 7 bases unmatched. The germline V gene has CDR1 ENHRY and CDR2 SYGVKD. The CDR3 DNA reads TGTGCCATCAGCCCTGGGACAGGGGGCTCGAGCAATCAGCCCCAGCATTTT. This encodes CAISPGTGGSSNQPQHF.

The chain is built from TRBV2 and TRBJ1-3, with D uncertain. V was clipped by 4 bases and J by 2 bases, with 9 bases between them. Germline values: CDR1 SNHLY, CDR2 FYNNEI. The CDR3 loop spans 14 amino acids. CDR3 in DNA: TGTGCCAGCAGTGTGACTCAAACTGGAAACACCATATATTTT. This translates into CASSVTQTGNTIYF.

The chain recombines TRBV19 with TRBJ2-7; weak D call: TRBD2 (5 bases). CDR3 length: 14 amino acids. The germline V gene encodes CDR1 LNHDA and CDR2 SQIVND (reference sequence). The germline V and J ends were trimmed by 6 bases and 0 bases, with 12 bases remaining between them. The CDR3 coding sequence is TGTGCCAGTAGCCCCCAGGACTCCTCCTACGAGCAGTACTTC. This translates into CASSPQDSSYEQYF.

In the case of this clone: Because the CDR3's place on the DNA is in doubt, the DNA is left out and the CDR3 is given as listed by TCRdb. The chain couples TRBV19 to TRBJ1-1; the table assigns TRBD1, which was not confirmed against the DNA. The germline V gene has CDR1 LNHDA and CDR2 SQIVND (reference sequence). The CDR3 numbers 18 amino acids, ends counted. The CDR3 is CAPSVPVYLQGAELGAFF.

This clone was detected once. The chain joins TRBV30 to TRBJ1-3, with D unresolved. Trimming left V 5 bases short and J 0 bases short, with 8 bases between. The CDR3 covers 13 residues. Germline V lookup: CDR1 GTSNPN, CDR2 SVGIG (reference sequence). CDR3 coding DNA: TGTGCCTGGGAGTTGAGCTCTGGAAACACCATATATTTT. Translating it yields CAWELSSGNTIYF.

The table lists this clone with a few counts. V is TRBV5-4 and J is TRBJ1-5, with no clear D. CDR1 is SGHNT, CDR2 YYREEE, per germline (reference sequence). V shed 5 bases and J shed 3 bases, with 9 bases lying between them. The CDR3 has 13 amino acids. CDR3 DNA: TGTGCCAGCAGTCGGGAGGTCAATCAGCCCCAGCATTTT. This gives the protein CASSREVNQPQHF.

The chain couples TRBV5-1 to TRBJ1-1; unclear D gene. Germline loops: CDR1 SGHRS, CDR2 YFSETQ. The CDR3 covers 11 residues. The CDR3 loop is CASRMNTEAFF. The CDR3 nucleotides are TGCGCAAGCCGTATGAACACTGAAGCTTTCTTT. The entire variable domain, with the rest obtained from reference TRBV5-1 and TRBJ1-1, is as follows: KAGVTQTPRYLIKTRGQQVTLSCSPISGHRSVSWYQQTPGQGLQFLFEYFSETQRNKGNFPGRFSGRQFSNSRSEMNVSTLELGDSALYLCASRMNTEAFFGQGTRLTVV.

This chain uses TRBV7-9 with TRBJ2-1, with D possibly TRBD1 on 5 matching bases. The V gene's germline CDR1 is SEHNR and CDR2 FQNEAQ (reference sequence). The V end lost 1 base, the J end lost 0 bases, and 7 bases lay between the germline ends. CDR3 length equals 15 residues. In nucleotides, the CDR3 is TGTGCCAGCAGCTTAGGACAGATCTCCTACAATGAGCAGTTCTTC. It specifies CASSLGQISYNEQFF.

This rearrangement joins TRBV12-3 or TRBV12-4 to TRBJ2-1, with D perhaps TRBD1 (5 bases). Deletions cut 3 bases from V and 7 bases from J, with 10 bases between. The CDR3 consists of 13 residues. CDR3 nucleotide sequence: TGTGCCAGCAGTTTTCAGGGTGGTAATGAGCAGTTCTTC. It specifies CASSFQGGNEQFF.